The TCR beta chain described here comes from a study of T-cell memory formation after mild COVID-19. TCRdb processed the 5' RACE reads anew with MiXCR; each CDR3 protein has one entry. Here the sample spans roughly 400,000 distinct CDR3 sequences, approximately 16% being singletons. This clonotype was picked up a small number of times. Sequencing was carried out using PBMCs or a T cell subset sorted from them (not recorded which). This sequence was found in a man aged 18 to 30 who had mild COVID-19 (a few samples of this study predate the infection). Cell type and time point are not known.

The CDR3 nucleotides read TGCAGTGCTAGGGTCGGGGGTCTCTCCTACGAGCAGTACTTC. It encodes CSARVGGLSYEQYF. This sequence joins TRBV20-1 and TRBJ2-7, with D possibly matching TRBD2 (6 bases). Germline V gene lookup returns CDR1 DFQATT and CDR2 SNEGSKA (reference sequence). This CDR3 is 14 amino acids long. With 3 bases removed from V and 0 bases from J, the gap between germline ends came to 12 bases.